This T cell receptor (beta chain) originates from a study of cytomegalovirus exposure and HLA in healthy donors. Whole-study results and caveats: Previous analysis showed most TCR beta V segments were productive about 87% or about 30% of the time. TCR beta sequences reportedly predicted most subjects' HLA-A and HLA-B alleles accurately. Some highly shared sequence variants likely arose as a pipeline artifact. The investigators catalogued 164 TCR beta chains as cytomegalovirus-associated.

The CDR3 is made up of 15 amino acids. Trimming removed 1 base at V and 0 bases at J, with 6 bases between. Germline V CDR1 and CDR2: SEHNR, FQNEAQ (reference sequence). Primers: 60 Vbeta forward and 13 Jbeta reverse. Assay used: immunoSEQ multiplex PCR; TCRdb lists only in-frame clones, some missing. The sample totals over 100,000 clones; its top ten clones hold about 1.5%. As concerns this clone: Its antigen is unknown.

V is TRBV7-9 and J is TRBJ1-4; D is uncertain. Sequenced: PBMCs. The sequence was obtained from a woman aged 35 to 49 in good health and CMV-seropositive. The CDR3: CASSLDPATNEKLFF. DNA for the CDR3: TGTGCCAGCAGCTTAGATCCTGCAACTAATGAAAAACTGTTTTTT.